The T cell receptor (beta chain) under discussion was sequenced for a study of blood T cell repertoires in COVID-19. After removal of 8 bases from V and 8 bases from J, the junction contained 8 bases not matched to a gene. CDR3 length: 13 residues. Assay used: immunoSEQ multiplex PCR; TCRdb lists only in-frame clones, some missing. The sample contains about 71,000 clones, 85% to 90% of which appear only once. This receptor was taken from a man aged 45-65 years with active COVID-19. The rearrangement links TRBV12-3 or TRBV12-4 to TRBJ2-1; 8 positions match TRBD2. Sequencing was done on a sample of peripheral blood. CDR3: CASRGGGLHEQFF. CDR3 nucleotide sequence: TGTGCCAGCCGGGGGGGAGGTCTTCATGAGCAGTTCTTC.